One and the same sample provided the 8 T cell receptor beta chains below, sequenced in a study of early stage breast cancer tumors. The protocol was immunoSEQ multiplex PCR, while the TCRdb copy is restricted to in-frame clones and leaves out a portion. The sample lists about 41,000 clones, around 70% occurring once. The sample comprised blood. The receptors here all came from a person aged 50-59 years with breast cancer.

The table lists this clone with a few counts. The chain carries TRBV27 and TRBJ2-2; 7 positions agree with TRBD2. J was trimmed by 4 bases and V by 6 bases; bases with no gene match: 11. The CDR3 is made up of 16 amino acids. CDR1 and CDR2 (germline): MNHEY, SMNVEV (reference sequence). The CDR3 is CASSRRTSAATGELFF. CDR3 nucleotides: TGTGCCAGCAGCCGCCGAACTAGCGCGGCCACCGGGGAGCTGTTTTTT.

The CDR3 loop is CASSPGQGMDGYTF. The CDR3 bases are TGTGCCAGCTCACCGGGACAGGGAATGGATGGCTACACCTTC. The chain uses TRBV18 and TRBJ1-2, with 9 bases fitting TRBD1. Germline values: CDR1 KGHSH, CDR2 LQKENI. The V gene end was trimmed by 3 bases and the J gene end by 6 bases; junction bases not matched to a gene: 5. The CDR3 runs to 14 residues.

The genes are TRBV7-2 and TRBJ2-3, with 7 bases fitting TRBD1. This CDR3 spans 14 amino acids. V trimming: 5 bases; J trimming: 5 bases; junction bases outside the gene matches: 7. In germline, CDR1 is SGHTA, CDR2 FQGNSA. CDR3 amino acids: CASSLGAGGDTQYF. CDR3 bases: TGTGCCAGCAGCCTCGGGGCAGGGGGAGATACGCAGTATTTT.

This chain uses TRBV7-2 with TRBJ2-1, with a weak D call TRBD1 (6 bases). The CDR3 has 14 residues. The germline V gene has CDR1 SGHTA and CDR2 FQGNSA. Trimming left V 4 bases short and J 8 bases short, with 15 bases between. The CDR3 DNA reads TGTGCCAGCAGCTCACAGACAGGTACCCATGAGCAGTTCTTC. Translated: CASSSQTGTHEQFF.

This chain links TRBV7-2 with TRBJ1-2; perhaps TRBD1 as D (6 bases). V was shortened by 5 bases and J by 4 bases, with 14 bases between the two germline ends. Germline V gives CDR1 SGHTA, CDR2 FQGNSA. The CDR3 sequence is 14 residues long. In DNA, the CDR3 is TGTGCCAGCAGCCCCGGGGGGGCCTTCTATGGCTACACCTTC. Translating gives CASSPGGAFYGYTF.

The chain links TRBV7-8 to TRBJ1-1; a possible D gene is TRBD1 (5 bases). CDR1 and CDR2 from the germline V gene are SGHVS and FQNEAQ. The CDR3 covers 14 residues. The V and J ends lost 5 bases and 3 bases respectively, with 13 bases between them. This CDR3 reads CASSPYSRDTEAFF. Written as DNA, the CDR3 is TGTGCCAGCAGCCCGTACAGCAGGGACACTGAAGCTTTCTTT. The complete variable domain, with remaining parts taken from reference TRBV7-8 and TRBJ1-1, reads GAGVSQSPRYKVAKRGQDVALRCDPISGHVSLFWYQQALGQGPEFLTYFQNEAQLDKSGLPSDRFFAERPEGSVSTLKIQRTQQEDSAVYLCASSPYSRDTEAFFGQGTRLTVV.

This rearrangement joins TRBV6-6 to TRBJ2-5, with D maybe TRBD2 (6 bases). Trimming took 5 bases from V and 3 from J, leaving 16 bases between them. The CDR3 spans 15 residues. In germline, CDR1 is MNHNY, CDR2 SVGAGI (reference sequence). The CDR3 sequence: CASSSSGLQKETQYF. The CDR3 DNA reads as TGTGCCAGCAGTAGTTCGGGACTTCAAAAAGAGACCCAGTACTTC.

This chain links TRBV19 with TRBJ2-7, with TRBD1 matching over 8 bases. The CDR3 is 14 amino acids. Germline lookup yields CDR1 LNHDA and CDR2 SQIVND (reference sequence). Unmatched junction bases numbered 6, after V lost 5 bases and J lost 3 bases. As DNA, the CDR3 is TGTGCCAGTAGTGCGACAGGGGTTGGCTACGAGCAGTACTTC. As protein: CASSATGVGYEQYF.